This record covers a single T cell receptor beta chain. This clonotype was observed many times. Its specific antigen is unknown. No much larger clone is present one base from it, and per-base qualities are unavailable. The data stem from a study of neurological immune-mediated disorders (dated by TCRdb to the late 2010s). Regarding the research as a whole: Among the 35 or so multiple sclerosis patients, relapsing-remitting MS was present in approximately 31 and secondary progressive MS was present in 3. Using UMI-based sequencing, the study compared peripheral blood TCR-beta repertoires from patients with HTLV-I-associated myelopathy (HAM/TSP), patients with multiple sclerosis, and healthy controls. Longitudinal samples, technical triplicates and paired sorted CD4+ and CD8+ T-cell subsets, alongside PBMC samples, were included among the 90 to 130 TCR-beta libraries. The cohort included 60 to 75 subjects: some 14 with HAM/TSP, approximately 34 with multiple sclerosis, and 20 healthy controls.

To synthesize cDNA, template-switch 5'RACE was performed with a primer carrying a 10-nucleotide random unique molecular identifier so that each TCR transcript was tagged. Each sequencing run produced over 190 million TCR-beta sequences covering 15-18 subjects. Total RNA was extracted with the RNeasy kit. Using the KAPA Real-time Library Amplification kit, TCR-beta VDJ regions were amplified with primers for the TCR constant region and the 5'RACE anchor. Sample indexes and Illumina adaptors were added in a first PCR, and a second PCR then increased library yield. After Ampure bead purification, the roughly 650 bp TCR product was size-selected on a 2% E-gel SizeSelection system. Before pooling, library quality was assessed on a Bioanalyzer, concentration was determined with Qubit, and library quantification was performed with the Kapa Library Quantification kit. An Illumina HiSeq 2500 sequenced the libraries paired-end 2 x 150 bp. To increase sequence diversity, roughly 24-31% phiX was spiked into each library pool. In the authors' own workflow: The UMI-based MiGEC pipeline processed quality-filtered reads and removed over 80% of raw TCR sequences during error correction. VDJ genes were aligned to IMGT germline references, and clonotypes were defined by unique CDR3 amino acid sequence plus V-J genes. Clonal expansion, Shannon diversity, and CDR3 relatedness (CalcPairwiseDistances, ClusterSamples) were evaluated with VDJtools, and phylogenetic trees were built with CLCbio workbench. Clones with at least 8 unique UMIs were defined as expanded, with this threshold being based on coefficient-of-variation modelling across technical triplicates. TCRdb reprocessing: public reads trimmed at Q25 with fastp, clones called with MiXCR, in-frame beta chains kept. Rows with a matching CDR3 protein are joined into one entry that keeps the most common DNA and genes. Here the V and J calls rest on TCRdb's processing, not on the authors' analysis. This sample holds around 69,000 distinct CDR3 sequences; 3.4% were observed only once. Under 4.5% of the sample is in the top ten clones.

CDR1 SGHAT and CDR2 FQNNGV were looked up in the germline V gene. Reading from cysteine to phenylalanine, the CDR3 counts 14 amino acids. Only the CDR3 region is kept as DNA, spanning 42 bases read in frame from base 1. The trim is 1 base for V and 0 bases for J, with a gap of 7 bases between the germline ends. Libraries from unsorted PBMCs were made from 2 million PBMCs kept in RNAlater at -80 degrees C until RNA extraction. The multiple sclerosis patients were enrolled in a US clinical protocol that evaluated disease progression with magnetic resonance imaging. Peripheral blood was subjected to Ficoll-Hypaque density gradient centrifugation to isolate PBMCs, which were then cryopreserved in liquid nitrogen. The research as a whole found: In a phylogenetic analysis, the repertoires of 18 out of 34 MS patients fell into a single cluster of related CDR3 sequences, pointing to a possible signature at the repertoire level. The MS cluster showed no association with clinical or MRI features, and the authors stated that larger cohorts are needed. No identical CDR3 amino acid sequences were found to be shared among expanded clones across subjects, suggesting that TCR-beta repertoires were private in all groups. TCR clonal expansion was greatest in HAM/TSP patients and smallest in MS patients, who ranked below even healthy controls.

This receptor was taken from a man aged 35-49 years with multiple sclerosis. Sequences were obtained from PBMCs. The sequence is built from TRBV11-2 and TRBJ2-7; a confident D gene designation cannot be given. In nucleotide form, the sequence is TGTGCCAGCAGCTTAGGGGTCAACTCCTACGAGCAGTACTTC. Translated, this is CASSLGVNSYEQYF.